What follows are 32 T cell receptor beta chains derived from one specimen sequenced in a study of CD8+CD57+ T cells in acquired aplastic anemia. Profiling that covered TCR beta VDJ and CDR3 relied on genomic DNA as its template. Via MiXCR, TCRdb re-called the reads, giving one row per CDR3 protein. Of 210,000 or so distinct CDR3 sequences in the sample, around 49% were seen once. Patients picked for sequencing had shown CD8+CD57+ cell expansion detected by flow cytometry. Sequenced material: sorted CD4+, CD8+, or CD8+CD57+ T cells (not recorded which) from PBMCs. The source of these receptors is a human donor with aplastic anemia.

The chain uses TRBV24-1 and TRBJ1-2; tentatively, D is TRBD1 (5 bases). The CDR3 is 15 residues long. CDR1 is KGHDR and CDR2 is SFDVKD in the germline V gene. The ends were cut back, 4 bases at V and 6 bases at J, with 17 bases in the middle. Here the CDR3 reads CATSDGDGESHGYTF. As DNA, the CDR3 is TGTGCCACCAGTGACGGGGACGGCGAGAGTCATGGCTACACCTTC.

This clonotype was seen many times. The chain has TRBV30 and TRBJ1-3; 10 bases are shared with TRBD1. V shed 8 bases, J shed 0 bases, and the junction held 1 base outside the gene matches. This CDR3 comprises 13 residues. Germline loops: CDR1 GTSNPN, CDR2 SVGIG (reference sequence). The CDR3 bases are TGTGCCGGGGACAGGGGCTCTGGAAACACCATATATTTT. Translated: CAGDRGSGNTIYF.

This clonotype was detected ten times or more. The rearrangement links TRBV20-1 to TRBJ1-1; D not certain. Trimming took off 2 bases at V and 11 bases at J, with 3 bases between the two ends. CDR3 length: 8 amino acids. Germline loops: CDR1 DFQATT, CDR2 SNEGSKA (reference sequence). In DNA, the CDR3 is TGCAGTGCTAGACAGGCTTTCTTT. It is translated as CSARQAFF.

This clonotype was seen at least ten times. V gene TRBV28 combines with J gene TRBJ1-2; D is undetermined. V lost 6 bases to trimming and J lost 5 bases, with 10 bases between them. There are 12 residues in the CDR3. CDR1 and CDR2 from the germline V gene are MDHEN and SYDVKM. The CDR3 region has the DNA TGTGCCAGCAGGGCGGAGTTATATGGCTACACCTTC. It yields the protein CASRAELYGYTF.

Concerning this clonotype: Germline is not matched at one junction end, which may reflect a read error. The genes are TRBV5-1 and TRBJ2-7; 7 bases align to TRBD1. Germline V gives CDR1 SGHRS, CDR2 YFSETQ. The CDR3 contains 14 residues. This CDR3 is CAGSYDRAGYEQYF. The CDR3 nucleotides are TGCGCCGGCAGTTACGACAGGGCAGGGTACGAGCAGTACTTC.

The sample holds many counts of this clonotype. The chain recombines TRBV9 with TRBJ1-1, with a possible D match to TRBD1 (5 bases). Trimming removed 0 bases at V and 1 base at J, with 10 bases between. The germline CDR1 and CDR2 sequences are SGDLS and YYNGEE. This CDR3 is built from 15 residues. In nucleotides, the CDR3 is TGTGCCAGCAGCGTAGTAACAGGTTGGAACACTGAAGCTTTCTTT. This encodes CASSVVTGWNTEAFF.

The chain carries TRBV10-2 and TRBJ2-5, with 11 bases identical to TRBD2. In germline, CDR1 is WSHSY, CDR2 SAAADI. The ends lost 6 bases at V and 5 bases at J; junction bases unmatched: 11. This CDR3 is built from 16 residues. The CDR3 sequence: CASRVAGGGTGETQYF. The CDR3 DNA sequence: TGCGCCAGCAGAGTAGCGGGGGGGGGGACCGGGGAGACCCAGTACTTC.

The sample holds many counts of this clonotype. This rearrangement joins TRBV5-1 to TRBJ2-3, with 7 bases identical to TRBD1. Germline V gene data show CDR1 as SGHRS and CDR2 as YFSETQ. This CDR3 contains 15 residues. Trimming at V came to 3 bases and at J to 2 bases, leaving 6 bases not matched to a gene. Here the CDR3 reads CASSSSTGITDTQYF. The CDR3 DNA is TGCGCCAGCAGCTCCTCGACAGGGATCACAGATACGCAGTATTTT.

Worth noting for this clonotype: This may come from a read error, since a much larger clone is one base off. The V call is TRBV6-4, the J call TRBJ2-1; 9 bases are a match to TRBD2. Germline CDR1 MRHNA, CDR2 SNTAGT. The CDR3 consists of 15 residues. CDR3 bases: TGTGCCAGCACTCGGACTAGCGATCCCTACAATGAGCGGTTCTTC. It encodes CASTRTSDPYNERFF.

This clonotype was seen only a few times. The junction does not match germline at one end; this may be a read error. The chain carries TRBV20-1 and TRBJ1-1; 10 bases align to TRBD1. CDR1 and CDR2 from the germline V gene are DFQATT and SNEGSKA (reference sequence). This CDR3 region has 14 residues. The chain's CDR3 is CSARDGTGDTEASF. In nucleotides, the CDR3 is TGCAGTGCTAGAGACGGGACAGGGGACACTGAAGCTTCCTTT.

The J gene is TRBJ1-1, the V gene TRBV12-3 or TRBV12-4; perhaps TRBD1 as D (6 bases). With 7 bases removed from V and 11 bases from J, the gap between germline ends came to 17 bases. This CDR3 region has 12 residues. The CDR3 DNA reads TGTGCCAGCAAAAGTACACCAGGGGTTGCTTTCTTT. Residues: CASKSTPGVAFF.

Only a few counts were recorded for this clonotype. The chain carries TRBV28 and TRBJ2-1; the D call may be TRBD1 or TRBD2 (6 bases each). This CDR3 region has 13 residues. The V gene's germline CDR1 is MDHEN and CDR2 SYDVKM. V lost 4 bases and J 9 bases, leaving 13 bases between the germline ends. The CDR3 DNA reads as TGTGCCAGCAGTTGGGAATGGGGGGCTGAGCAGTTCTTC. This codes for CASSWEWGAEQFF.

V is TRBV2 and J is TRBJ2-5, with TRBD2 matching 7 bases. The germline CDR1 and CDR2 sequences are SNHLY and FYNNEI. CDR3 length: 13 residues. The V segment lost 7 bases and the J segment 2 bases; nucleotides outside the gene matches: 4. CDR3 DNA sequence: TGTGCCAGCACGCGGGAGAGGCAAGAGACCCAGTACTTC. Translation: CASTRERQETQYF.

The V gene is TRBV4-1, the J gene TRBJ1-1; D possibly corresponds to TRBD1 (5 bases). V was trimmed by 3 bases and J by 0 bases, leaving 23 bases between them. Germline CDR1 and CDR2: MGHRA and YSYEKL. CDR3 size: 19 residues. The CDR3 sequence is CASSHTTGTAGRVNTEAFF. The CDR3 coding sequence is TGCGCCAGCAGCCATACTACCGGGACCGCTGGCAGGGTGAACACTGAAGCTTTCTTT.

The chain's CDR3 is CSATDREAGELFF. CDR3 coding DNA: TGCAGTGCCACGGACAGGGAGGCCGGGGAGCTGTTTTTT. The chain combines TRBV20-1 with TRBJ2-2, with 8 nucleotides matching TRBD1. V was pared by 6 bases and J by 6 bases, with 6 bases of the junction left unmatched. This CDR3 has 13 amino acids. Looked up from germline, CDR1 is DFQATT and CDR2 is SNEGSKA (reference sequence).

The sample holds many counts of this clonotype. V usage is TRBV20-1 and J usage is TRBJ2-3; TRBD1 matches at 9 bases. The germline gives CDR1 DFQATT, CDR2 SNEGSKA (reference sequence). The junction had 14 bases not matched to a gene; V was cut back by 3 bases and J by 4 bases. The CDR3 sequence is 17 residues long. The CDR3: CSARSTGGGGEADTQYF. CDR3 bases: TGCAGTGCTAGGTCCACAGGGGGCGGGGGAGAGGCAGATACGCAGTATTTT.

By sample fraction, this clonotype is medium-sized. This CDR3 reads CASSRDTDQPQHF. The CDR3 DNA follows: TGTGCCAGTTCTCGGGACACTGATCAGCCCCAGCATTTT. The rearrangement links TRBV2 to TRBJ1-5; D is possibly TRBD1 (6 bases). The CDR3 runs to 13 residues. CDR1 is SNHLY and CDR2 is FYNNEI in the germline V gene. V lost 9 bases to trimming and J lost 5 bases, with 14 bases between them.

The chain combines TRBV18 with TRBJ2-7; 11 nucleotides align to TRBD1. V was clipped by 9 bases and J by 6 bases; unmatched bases: 4. The CDR3 sequence is 12 residues long. Germline values: CDR1 KGHSH, CDR2 LQKENI. The CDR3 region has the DNA TGTGCCAGTTTGGGACAGGGGGTCGAGCAGTACTTC. It translates to CASLGQGVEQYF. The full variable domain, with the rest looked up from reference TRBV18 and TRBJ2-7, is NAGVMQNPRHLVRRRGQEARLRCSPMKGHSHVYWYRQLPEEGLKFMVYLQKENIIDESGMPKERFSAEFPKEGPSILRIQQVVRGDSAAYFCASLGQGVEQYFGPGTRLTVT.

The CDR3: CASSLKGAYSPLHF. The CDR3 nucleotides read TGTGCCAGCAGCTTAAAGGGGGCGTATTCACCCCTCCACTTT. The chain joins TRBV7-6 to TRBJ1-6; 7 bases align to TRBD1. Unmatched junction bases numbered 3, after V lost 2 bases and J lost 8 bases. This CDR3 contains 14 residues. Germline CDR1 and CDR2: SGHVS and FNYEAQ.

This clonotype was picked up one time. A much larger clone differs by one base, so this may be a read error. The V call is TRBV4-1, the J call TRBJ1-5; 8 bases fit TRBD1. This CDR3 has 17 amino acids. Germline V gene lookup returns CDR1 MGHRA and CDR2 YSYEKL. V dropped 0 bases and J dropped 4; count of bases not matched to a gene: 8. CDR3 bases: TGCGCCAGCAGCCAAGAGACTCGGGACAGGTTGAATCAGCCCCAGCATTTT. This sequence encodes CASSQETRDRLNQPQHF.

This clonotype showed up many times. The genes are TRBV5-1 and TRBJ2-3, with a possible D match to TRBD1 (6 bases). Trimming removed 4 bases at V and 10 bases at J, with 22 bases between. CDR1 and CDR2 from the germline V gene are SGHRS and YFSETQ. This CDR3 is built from 15 residues. This CDR3 reads CASSEQGGHVGAQYF. CDR3 coding DNA: TGCGCCAGCAGCGAACAGGGTGGGCATGTCGGTGCGCAGTATTTT.

The rearrangement joins TRBV10-1 to TRBJ1-2; 10 nucleotides match TRBD1. The CDR3 runs to 13 residues. Germline trimming cut 7 bases from V and 3 bases from J; bases unmatched to any gene: 2. Germline V gives CDR1 WNHNN, CDR2 SYGVQD (reference sequence). CDR3: CASTGTGDYGYTF. For the CDR3, the DNA is TGCGCCAGCACTGGGACAGGGGACTATGGCTACACCTTC.

DNA for the CDR3: TGCAGTGCTAGAAGGACAGGGTCCACAGAAACCTATCAGCCCCAGCATTTT. It specifies CSARRTGSTETYQPQHF. The rearrangement uses TRBV20-1 and TRBJ1-5, with 8 bases that match TRBD1. Germline V gene sequence: CDR1 DFQATT, CDR2 SNEGSKA (reference sequence). This CDR3 is 17 amino acids long. The ends lost 2 bases at V and 5 bases at J; junction bases unmatched: 14.

The chain combines TRBV24-1 with TRBJ1-5; D is unclear. The V and J ends lost 5 bases and 11 bases respectively, with 15 bases between them. The germline V gene has CDR1 KGHDR and CDR2 SFDVKD. The CDR3 is made up of 13 amino acids. DNA of the CDR3: TGTGCCACCAGTGCGGGGAGTGGAGAGACCCAGCATTTT. Amino acids: CATSAGSGETQHF.

This clonotype was seen many times. The CDR3 sequence: CASSPGQGAQGYTF. The CDR3 DNA follows: TGTGCCAGCAGCCCCGGGCAGGGGGCTCAGGGCTACACCTTC. The genes are TRBV7-3 and TRBJ1-2; TRBD1 aligns across 8 bases. CDR1 is SGHTA, CDR2 FQGTGA, per germline. The CDR3 sequence is 14 residues long. The ends lost 5 bases at V and 8 bases at J; junction bases unmatched: 10. Looking up the rest from reference TRBV7-3 and TRBJ1-2 gives the full variable domain: GAGVSQTPSNKVTEKGKYVELRCDPISGHTALYWYRQSLGQGPEFLIYFQGTGAADDSGLPNDRFFAVRPEGSVSTLKIQRTERGDSAVYLCASSPGQGAQGYTFGSGTRLTVV.

A remark on this clonotype: A much larger clone differs by one base, so this may be a read error. This chain links TRBV10-3 with TRBJ1-2; TRBD1 is a possible D gene (5 bases). Germline CDR1 ENHRY, CDR2 SYGVKD. The length of the CDR3 is 12 residues. CDR3 loop: CASYESRDGHTF. CDR3 DNA sequence: TGTGCCAGCTATGAGTCCAGGGATGGCCACACCTTC.

The chain couples TRBV10-1 to TRBJ2-7, with D perhaps TRBD1 (5 bases). The germline gives CDR1 WNHNN, CDR2 SYGVQD (reference sequence). The CDR3 runs 13 residues. V lost 4 bases and J lost 6, with 13 bases in between. The CDR3: CASSAHRTPEQYF. The CDR3 bases are TGCGCCAGCAGTGCACACAGGACCCCCGAGCAGTACTTC.

This rearrangement joins TRBV20-1 to TRBJ2-7, with D possibly being TRBD1 or TRBD2 (6 bases each). Looked up from germline, CDR1 is DFQATT and CDR2 is SNEGSKA (reference sequence). Trimming cost V 3 bases and J 6 bases, with 12 bases left between them. The CDR3 extends over 12 amino acids. CDR3 nucleotide sequence: TGCAGTGCTAGGGGGGGCGCGGGCGAGCAGTACTTC. Encoded protein: CSARGGAGEQYF.

The gene calls are TRBV10-3 and TRBJ2-1, with TRBD2 matching 14 bases. Per the germline V gene, CDR1 is ENHRY and CDR2 is SYGVKD. Losses at the gene ends were 7 bases for V and 2 bases for J; bases not matched to a gene: 4. The CDR3 has 16 amino acids. The CDR3 loop is CAITGLAGGPYNEQFF. CDR3 DNA sequence: TGTGCCATCACCGGACTAGCGGGGGGACCCTACAATGAGCAGTTCTTC.

This clonotype appeared a few times. A clone one base away is much larger, so this may be a read error. The V gene is TRBV5-1, the J gene TRBJ1-6; no firm D call. CDR3 size: 14 residues. CDR1 is SGHRS and CDR2 is YFSETQ in the germline V gene. The CDR3 nucleotides are TGCGTCAGCAGCTTGACACGGAAAAATTCACCCCTCCACTTT. This translates into CVSSLTRKNSPLHF.

This clonotype was observed many times. The gene calls are TRBV5-6 and TRBJ1-2; perhaps TRBD1 as D (5 bases). Per the germline V gene, CDR1 is SGHDT and CDR2 is YYEEEE. Trimming took 5 bases from V and 5 from J, leaving 16 bases between them. This CDR3 spans 14 amino acids. The CDR3 here is CASSPGPLSYGYTF. The CDR3 DNA reads as TGTGCCAGCAGTCCGGGACCCCTCAGTTATGGCTACACCTTC.

This clonotype was counted many times. The chain is built from TRBV19 and TRBJ1-4; possibly TRBD1 for D (6 bases). V lost 10 bases and J lost 5, with 11 bases in between. This CDR3 comprises 12 residues. CDR1 and CDR2 (germline): LNHDA, SQIVND (reference sequence). In DNA, the CDR3 is TGTGCCACGGGGGCCACAAATGAAAAACTGTTTTTT. This encodes CATGATNEKLFF.